A single sample is the source of the 11 T cell receptor beta chains below, sequenced in a study of blood T cell repertoires in COVID-19. Some clones are missing from TCRdb's copy, which holds only in-frame ones; the method was immunoSEQ multiplex PCR. The sample gives about 200,000 clones, roughly 81% of which show up once; less than 5.5% is in the top ten. Specimen: peripheral blood. Every receptor here comes from a woman older than 75 with acute or convalescent COVID-19.

This sequence joins TRBV19 and TRBJ1-2, with 7 bases fitting TRBD1. The CDR3 has 15 residues. Germline trimming cut 10 bases from V and 4 bases from J; bases unmatched to any gene: 15. The V gene's germline CDR1 is LNHDA and CDR2 SQIVND (reference sequence). CDR3 sequence (DNA): TGTGCCACCAGGAGGGCGGGACAGAGCCTCTATGGCTACACCTTC. It yields the protein CATRRAGQSLYGYTF.

The chain employs TRBV6-5 and TRBJ1-1; TRBD1 matches at 7 bases. CDR3 size: 15 residues. CDR1 MNHEY and CDR2 SVGAGI come from the germline V gene. V trimming: 10 bases; J trimming: 4 bases; junction bases outside the gene matches: 15. The CDR3 DNA is TGTGCCACCACCCAGGAACAGGGGTACGTCACTGAAGCTTTCTTT. It specifies CATTQEQGYVTEAFF.

This clone was detected a few times. V gene TRBV7-2 combines with J gene TRBJ2-1; 8 nucleotides match TRBD1. CDR1 is SGHTA and CDR2 is FQGNSA in the germline V gene. This CDR3 has 15 residues. V was pared by 2 bases and J by 7 bases, with 7 bases of the junction left unmatched. CDR3 sequence (DNA): TGTGCCAGCAGCTTACAGGGGGCGAGGGGGAATGAGCAGTTCTTC. As protein: CASSLQGARGNEQFF.

CDR3 sequence reads: CASSRPGLGGLNTEAFF. The DNA for the CDR3 is TGTGCCAGCAGTCGACCGGGACTAGGGGGATTGAACACTGAAGCTTTCTTT. The chain couples TRBV28 to TRBJ1-1; D perhaps matches TRBD1 (6 bases). Trimming cost V 5 bases and J 0 bases, with 19 bases left between them. This CDR3 region has 17 residues. In germline, CDR1 is MDHEN, CDR2 SYDVKM. The whole variable domain, remainder taken from reference TRBV28 and TRBJ1-1, is DVKVTQSSRYLVKRTGEKVFLECVQDMDHENMFWYRQDPGLGLRLIYFSYDVKMKEKGDIPEGYSVSREKKERFSLILESASTNQTSMYLCASSRPGLGGLNTEAFFGQGTRLTVV.

V usage is TRBV7-2 and J usage is TRBJ2-7, with D tentatively TRBD1 (5 bases). CDR1 is SGHTA and CDR2 is FQGNSA in the germline V gene. The germline V and J ends were trimmed by 5 bases and 2 bases, with 13 bases remaining between them. This CDR3 spans 14 amino acids. DNA of the CDR3: TGTGCCAGCAGCCCCCCAGGGAAACCCTACGAGCAGTACTTC. This encodes CASSPPGKPYEQYF.

J is TRBJ2-1 and V is TRBV11-3; 11 bases line up with TRBD2. In germline, CDR1 is SGHNT, CDR2 YENEEA. The J segment lost 6 bases and the V segment lost 1 base, leaving 2 bases of the junction unmatched. The CDR3 has 15 residues. The chain's CDR3 is CASSLVTSGSNEQFF. The CDR3 region has the DNA TGTGCCAGCAGCTTAGTAACTAGCGGGAGCAATGAGCAGTTCTTC.

This clone was recorded a few times. In nucleotides, the CDR3 is TGTGCCAGCAGCCCTATGTCCCGAGGTGAAGCTTTCTTT. It specifies CASSPMSRGEAFF. The chain couples TRBV3-1 (or the pseudogene TRBV3-2) to TRBJ1-1; no clear D gene. In germline, CDR1 is LGHDT, CDR2 YNNKEL (reference sequence). CDR3 length: 13 amino acids. Trimming stripped 4 bases from V and 7 bases from J, with 13 bases between.

V is TRBV5-4 and J is TRBJ2-4; D might be TRBD2 (6 bases). CDR1 SGHNT and CDR2 YYREEE come from the germline V gene (reference sequence). Trimming removed 0 bases from V and 3 bases from J, with 10 bases in between. This CDR3 is built from 15 residues. CDR3 nucleotide sequence: TGTGCCAGCAGCTTGGGGGGGGACGGCAAAAACATTCAGTACTTC. Amino acid sequence: CASSLGGDGKNIQYF.

This clone was detected once. The chain carries TRBV5-5 and TRBJ1-4; 10 bases are a match to TRBD1. This CDR3 contains 14 residues. Germline V gene sequence: CDR1 SGHKS, CDR2 YYEKEE (reference sequence). With V trimmed by 0 bases and J by 7 bases, 0 bases remained unmatched. Here the CDR3 DNA reads TGTGCCAGCAGCTTGGGGACAGGGGGTGAAAAACTGTTTTTT. This encodes CASSLGTGGEKLFF.

The chain has TRBV18 and TRBJ2-5; TRBD1 agrees at 9 bases. Germline V gene lookup returns CDR1 KGHSH and CDR2 LQKENI. With V trimmed by 1 base and J by 5 bases, 5 bases remained unmatched. CDR3 size: 15 residues. In DNA, the CDR3 is TGTGCCAGCTCACCACTGGGACAGGGTTTGGAGACCCAGTACTTC. It specifies CASSPLGQGLETQYF.

This clone was seen a few times. CDR3 sequence: CASSEQVESPLHF. The CDR3 DNA is TGTGCCAGCAGTGAACAGGTGGAATCACCCCTCCACTTT. The chain combines TRBV6-1 with TRBJ1-6; D gene ambiguous. Germline V lookup: CDR1 MNHNS, CDR2 SASEGT. The CDR3 length is 13 residues. V lost 2 bases to trimming and J lost 10 bases, with 9 bases between them.